Listed here are 12 T cell receptor beta chains from one sample, sequenced in a study of early T cells in non-severe SARS-CoV-2 infection. TCRdb passed the 5' RACE reads through MiXCR, listing each CDR3 protein once. Found here are about 76,000 distinct CDR3 sequences, less than 15% of them singletons; the top ten hold roughly 3.2%. Sequencing was carried out using whole blood. Receptors originate from an adult who was a healthcare worker with PCR-confirmed SARS-CoV-2 infection or an uninfected control (not recorded which).

This chain joins TRBV7-3 and TRBJ2-2, with D hard to call. The CDR3 sequence is 14 residues long. The germline V and J ends were trimmed by 4 bases and 0 bases, with 6 bases remaining between them. Germline loops: CDR1 SGHTA, CDR2 FQGTGA. The CDR3 is CASSSNANTGELFF. CDR3 coding DNA: TGTGCCAGCAGCTCGAACGCGAACACCGGGGAGCTGTTTTTT.

This clonotype was recorded a few times. The chain links TRBV7-7 to TRBJ1-4, with unresolved D. Trimming pared 2 bases from V and 5 bases from J, leaving 6 bases between. In germline, CDR1 is SSHAT, CDR2 FNYEAQ (reference sequence). The length of the CDR3 is 13 residues. CDR3 sequence reads: CASSLWGNEKLFF. CDR3 DNA: TGTGCCAGCAGCTTATGGGGAAATGAAAAACTGTTTTTT.

Only a few counts were recorded for this clonotype. The V call is TRBV6-6, the J call TRBJ2-3; TRBD1 agrees at 7 bases. V lost 0 bases to trimming and J lost 2 bases; unmatched junction nucleotides: 14. The germline gives CDR1 MNHNY, CDR2 SVGAGI (reference sequence). CDR3 length equals 19 residues. In DNA, the CDR3 is TGTGCCAGCAGTTACTCTCTTGACCCGGGACAGACAGACACAGATACGCAGTATTTT. Amino acid sequence: CASSYSLDPGQTDTDTQYF.

This clonotype was seen many times. The chain links TRBV11-2 to TRBJ2-5; either TRBD1 or TRBD2 may supply D (5 bases each). The V end was cut by 1 base, the J end by 4 bases, with 10 bases between. Germline assignment: CDR1 SGHAT and CDR2 FQNNGV. CDR3 size: 14 residues. CDR3 in DNA: TGTGCCAGCAGCTTAGTATATGGGGGAGAGACCCAGTACTTC. Translating gives CASSLVYGGETQYF.

The chain is built from TRBV10-3 and TRBJ2-1, with D perhaps given as TRBD1 or TRBD2 (5 bases each). V gave up 5 bases and J gave up 2 bases, with 16 bases separating them. The CDR3 loop spans 16 amino acids. Germline V lookup: CDR1 ENHRY, CDR2 SYGVKD. CDR3 region: CAISPRGPGAYNEQFF. The CDR3 DNA is TGTGCCATCAGTCCTAGGGGCCCCGGGGCCTACAATGAGCAGTTCTTC.

The table lists this clonotype with a few counts. V usage is TRBV3-1 and J usage is TRBJ2-7; perhaps TRBD2 as D (6 bases). The CDR3 covers 16 residues. Trimming removed 0 bases at V and 1 base at J, with 13 bases between. CDR1 and CDR2 (germline): LGHDT, YNNKEL (reference sequence). In DNA, the CDR3 is TGTGCCAGCAGCCAAGATCAGGGAGGCCCATCCTACGAGCAGTACTTC. This encodes CASSQDQGGPSYEQYF.

The rearrangement joins TRBV20-1 to TRBJ1-1; possible D gene TRBD1, 5 bases. The germline V and J ends were trimmed by 1 base and 5 bases, with 8 bases remaining between them. CDR1 and CDR2 (germline): DFQATT, SNEGSKA (reference sequence). The CDR3 length is 12 residues. The CDR3 nucleotides read TGCAGTGCTAGAGCCGCAGGGACTGAAGCTTTCTTT. Its translation: CSARAAGTEAFF.

A few counts support this clonotype. The chain is built from TRBV29-1 and TRBJ2-7, with 9 nucleotides matching TRBD2. V lost 4 bases and J lost 5; bases outside the gene matches: 3. Germline V gives CDR1 SQVTM, CDR2 ANQGSEA. The CDR3 totals 12 residues. The CDR3 loop is CSVVASGNEQYF. The DNA of the CDR3 is TGCAGCGTTGTCGCTAGCGGGAACGAGCAGTACTTC.

This clonotype showed up just a few times. The chain employs TRBV5-1 and TRBJ2-2, with a weak D call TRBD2 (6 bases). CDR1 and CDR2 (germline): SGHRS, YFSETQ. Trimming removed 0 bases from V and 7 bases from J, with 7 bases in between. The CDR3 is made up of 13 amino acids. CDR3 nucleotide sequence: TGCGCCAGCAGCTTGGACGGGAGCGGGGAGCTGTTTTTT. Its protein product is CASSLDGSGELFF.

This clonotype has a count of ten or more. This rearrangement joins TRBV23-1 to TRBJ1-1, with 7 bases lining up with TRBD1. TRBV23-1 is marked as an open reading frame, function uncertain. V lost 0 bases, J lost 6 bases, and 13 bases stayed unmatched. The CDR3 length is 17 residues. The CDR3 DNA reads as TGCGCCAGCAGTCAATCTGGACAGGCGCCCCATCGGGCTGAAGCTTTCTTT. The encoded protein is CASSQSGQAPHRAEAFF.

This clonotype was counted at least ten times. This chain links TRBV7-6 with TRBJ1-1, with D uncertain. The germline gives CDR1 SGHVS, CDR2 FNYEAQ. The CDR3 runs 15 residues. V lost 5 bases, J lost 5 bases, and 18 bases lay in between. CDR3 sequence: CASSPNGEFGTEAFF. In nucleotides, the CDR3 is TGTGCCAGCAGCCCGAACGGCGAGTTTGGGACTGAAGCTTTCTTT.

This clonotype has a handful of counts. This chain links TRBV19 with TRBJ2-1; TRBD2 matches at 11 bases. The germline gives CDR1 LNHDA, CDR2 SQIVND (reference sequence). The CDR3 is made up of 15 amino acids. With 7 bases clipped from V and 5 bases from J, the junction kept 7 bases outside the gene matches. CDR3 in DNA: TGTGCCAGTATTGAGGGGACTAGCGGCGACAATGAGCAGTTCTTC. Amino acid sequence: CASIEGTSGDNEQFF.